The next 10 T cell receptor beta chains were all read from a single sample in a study of identical twins. TCRdb re-analysed the 5' RACE reads in MiXCR, keeping a single row per CDR3 protein. The sample carries 1,800,000 or so distinct CDR3 sequences, 25% to 35% recorded once. The specimen was cord blood. Source of these receptors: a newborn girl in good health.

A word on this clonotype: A junction end diverges from the germline sequence, so it may reflect a read error. This chain uses TRBV12-3 or TRBV12-4 with TRBJ1-1; D gene ambiguous. The CDR3 has 13 residues. CDR3: CAGSFKMNTEAFF. Here the CDR3 DNA reads TGTGCCGGCAGTTTCAAAATGAACACTGAAGCTTTCTTT.

V is TRBV6-2 or TRBV6-3 and J is TRBJ1-1; no definite D call. This CDR3 has 14 residues. Trimming pared 0 bases from V and 7 bases from J, leaving 12 bases between. CDR1 is MNHEY and CDR2 is SVGEGT in the germline V gene. CDR3 loop: CASSYSMTGYEAFF. In nucleotides, the CDR3 is TGTGCCAGCAGTTACTCTATGACGGGCTATGAAGCTTTCTTT.

This clonotype was picked up a small number of times. This chain connects TRBV6-1 to TRBJ1-5; no definite D call. V gave up 4 bases and J gave up 1 base, with 8 bases separating them. This CDR3 contains 14 residues. The V gene's germline CDR1 is MNHNS and CDR2 SASEGT. CDR3 nucleotide sequence: TGTGCCAGCAGTGGTTCAGTAAGCAATCAGCCCCAGCATTTT. Protein sequence: CASSGSVSNQPQHF.

A note on this clonotype: A read error may be the cause here, since a much bigger clone is one base away. The rearrangement joins TRBV29-1 to TRBJ2-5; D possibly corresponds to TRBD2 (6 bases). Trimming cost V 8 bases and J 11 bases, with 24 bases left between them. The CDR3 covers 13 residues. Germline V lookup: CDR1 SQVTM, CDR2 ANQGSEA. The CDR3 reads CSSWGGVDNEQYF. DNA of the CDR3: TGCAGCTCCTGGGGAGGAGTGGACAATGAGCAGTACTTC.

V usage is TRBV27 and J usage is TRBJ1-4; D gene ambiguous. This CDR3 comprises 12 residues. Trimming took 3 bases from V and 10 from J, leaving 9 bases between them. The germline V gene has CDR1 MNHEY and CDR2 SMNVEV (reference sequence). The DNA for the CDR3 is TGTGCCAGCAGTTTCCGGCTTGGAAAACTGTTTTTT. Translation gives CASSFRLGKLFF. Supplemented by reference TRBV27 and TRBJ1-4, the full variable domain reads EAQVTQNPRYLITVTGKKLTVTCSQNMNHEYMSWYRQDPGLGLRQIYYSMNVEVTDKGDVPEGYKVSRKEKRNFPLILESPSPNQTSLYFCASSFRLGKLFFGSGTQLSVL.

V is TRBV18 and J is TRBJ1-3; no reliable D call. The CDR3 has 15 amino acids. Germline assignment: CDR1 KGHSH and CDR2 LQKENI. The germline V and J ends were trimmed by 2 bases and 0 bases, with 8 bases remaining between them. The CDR3 DNA is TGTGCCAGCTCACCAAGTCTAAACTCTGGAAACACCATATATTTT. Translated: CASSPSLNSGNTIYF. Full variable domain (missing parts from reference TRBV18 and TRBJ1-3): NAGVMQNPRHLVRRRGQEARLRCSPMKGHSHVYWYRQLPEEGLKFMVYLQKENIIDESGMPKERFSAEFPKEGPSILRIQQVVRGDSAAYFCASSPSLNSGNTIYFGEGSWLTVV.

This clonotype was detected only a few times. The rearrangement links TRBV12-3 or TRBV12-4 to TRBJ2-7, with D tentatively TRBD2 (7 bases). V was clipped by 3 bases and J by 4 bases, with 13 bases between them. This CDR3 spans 14 amino acids. The CDR3 region is CASSFGGGQYEQYF. In DNA, the CDR3 is TGTGCCAGCAGTTTTGGCGGGGGCCAGTACGAGCAGTACTTC.

A few counts support this clonotype. The V call is TRBV4-2, the J call TRBJ2-3; 12 bases are shared with TRBD2. Germline CDR1 is LGHNA and CDR2 is YNFKEQ. Unmatched junction bases numbered 7, after V lost 1 base and J lost 2 bases. CDR3 length: 18 amino acids. The DNA for the CDR3 is TGTGCCAGCAGCCAAGCGACGACTAGCGGGGGCTCCACAGATACGCAGTATTTT. Translating gives CASSQATTSGGSTDTQYF.

Regarding this clonotype: Germline is not matched at one junction end, which may reflect a read error. The chain employs TRBV20-1 and TRBJ1-6; the D is unclear. This CDR3 spans 9 amino acids. Germline CDR1 is DFQATT and CDR2 is SNEGSKA (reference sequence). The CDR3: CSAPGPPHF. Written as DNA, the CDR3 is TGCAGTGCTCCCGGACCCCCCCACTTT.

The rearrangement joins TRBV20-1 to TRBJ2-1; 12 bases map to TRBD2. After removal of 3 bases from V and 7 bases from J, the junction contained 4 bases not matched to a gene. Germline CDR1 is DFQATT and CDR2 is SNEGSKA (reference sequence). The CDR3 length is 14 residues. The CDR3 DNA is TGCAGTGCTAGCAGACTAGCGGGAGCTAATGAGCAGTTCTTC. Translating it yields CSASRLAGANEQFF.